The next 9 T cell receptor beta chains were all read from a single sample in a study of CD8 T cells in ankylosing spondylitis. TCRdb called the 5' RACE reads again in MiXCR, with one record for every CDR3 protein. The profile covers about 390,000 distinct CDR3 sequences, with 20% to 25% appearing a single time and approximately 15% taken by the ten largest. Study results and caveats: A TCR beta motif of under 10 highly homologous variants seemed to mark ankylosing spondylitis blood.

These receptors lack a known antigen. The specimen was blood, either unsorted or a sorted T cell fraction (not recorded which). The receptors derive from a male donor with ankylosing spondylitis.

The V and J genes are TRBV7-8 and TRBJ1-4; D unclear. The CDR3 consists of 12 residues. Per germline, CDR1 SGHVS and CDR2 FQNEAQ. Deletions cut 1 base from V and 7 bases from J, with 4 bases between. The CDR3, as DNA: TGTGCCAGCAGCTTAGTGTCTGAAAAACTGTTTTTT. It specifies CASSLVSEKLFF.

Turning to this clonotype: Its ends do not fully match the called genes, so a read error is possible. The chain uses TRBV10-3 and TRBJ1-2; D perhaps matches TRBD1 (6 bases). CDR3 length: 12 residues. Germline V gene data show CDR1 as ENHRY and CDR2 as SYGVKD. This CDR3 reads CAMSGDTYGYTF. The CDR3 DNA reads as TGTGCCATGAGTGGGGACACCTATGGCTACACCTTC.

This clonotype has more than one count but fewer than ten. This chain links TRBV4-2 with TRBJ2-6, with 8 bases matching TRBD1. This CDR3 has 16 amino acids. Germline V gene sequence: CDR1 LGHNA, CDR2 YNFKEQ. V lost 4 bases and J lost 2; bases outside the gene matches: 4. Here the CDR3 reads CASSPRQGTGANVLTF. CDR3 coding DNA: TGTGCCAGCAGCCCAAGACAGGGGACTGGGGCCAACGTCCTGACTTTC.

V usage is TRBV5-1 and J usage is TRBJ2-3; TRBD1 agrees at 10 bases. In germline, CDR1 is SGHRS, CDR2 YFSETQ. The length of the CDR3 is 15 residues. With 4 bases clipped from V and 3 bases from J, the junction kept 5 bases outside the gene matches. Here the CDR3 reads CASSQGQGRTDTQYF. The CDR3 DNA is TGCGCCAGCAGCCAGGGACAGGGGAGAACAGATACGCAGTATTTT.

This chain joins TRBV7-9 and TRBJ2-3, with TRBD1 identical over 9 bases. The CDR3 spans 16 residues. Germline CDR1 is SEHNR and CDR2 is FQNEAQ (reference sequence). With V trimmed by 5 bases and J by 1 base, 7 bases remained unmatched. In DNA, the CDR3 is TGTGCCAGCAGCCTCGACAGGGGGGGTGGCACAGATACGCAGTATTTT. It yields the protein CASSLDRGGGTDTQYF.

The chain links TRBV6-2 or TRBV6-3 to TRBJ2-7, with D hard to call. The CDR3 extends over 14 amino acids. Germline V CDR1 and CDR2: MNHEY, SVGEGT. Trimming left V 7 bases short and J 5 bases short, with 18 bases between. In DNA, the CDR3 is TGTGCCAGCACTCTGAGGTCCCATGGGCACGAGCAGTACTTC. The encoded protein is CASTLRSHGHEQYF.

The rearrangement links TRBV3-1 to TRBJ2-5, with 9 bases matching TRBD2. Germline CDR1 is LGHDT and CDR2 is YNNKEL (reference sequence). This CDR3 spans 16 amino acids. V lost 4 bases to trimming and J lost 2 bases; unmatched junction nucleotides: 8. The CDR3 reads CASSPWASGAQETQYF. The CDR3 nucleotides read TGTGCCAGCAGCCCTTGGGCTAGCGGGGCACAAGAGACCCAGTACTTC.

The J gene is TRBJ2-7, the V gene TRBV3-1, with 7 bases aligning to TRBD1. With 4 bases clipped from V and 6 bases from J, the junction kept 9 bases outside the gene matches. CDR3 length: 14 amino acids. In germline, CDR1 is LGHDT, CDR2 YNNKEL (reference sequence). The CDR3 coding sequence is TGTGCCAGCAGCCGTGGGTGGCAGGGGGTCGAGCAGTACTTC. It yields the protein CASSRGWQGVEQYF.

V and J are TRBV6-2 or TRBV6-3 and TRBJ2-1, with 8 bases that match TRBD1. The CDR3 is made up of 13 amino acids. Germline V gene data show CDR1 as MNHEY and CDR2 as SVGEGT. Trimming removed 5 bases from V and 10 bases from J; junction bases left unmatched: 7. The CDR3: CASSPDWTGEQFF. The CDR3 DNA is TGTGCCAGCAGTCCAGACTGGACAGGGGAGCAGTTCTTC.